This T cell receptor (beta chain) was found in a study of Ad26.COV2.S vaccination and SARS-CoV-2 variants (dated by TCRdb to the early 2020s). Background on the whole study: Vaccine-arm donors came from COV1001, a multicentre, randomized, double-blind, placebo-controlled phase I-IIa trial of Ad26.COV2.S in healthy adults. The TCR-sequenced set comprised approximately 32 samples: approximately 20 Ad26.COV2.S vaccine recipients, 5 placebo recipients and 8 SARS-CoV-2 convalescent individuals. Trial participants were randomized into five groups of five, in which low-dose or high-dose Ad26.COV2.S was given once or twice, or placebo was given on both occasions. TCRbeta repertoire sequencing was used to assess the specificity and breadth of SARS-CoV-2-reactive T cell receptors after Ad26.COV2.S vaccination. Ad26.COV2.S was given intramuscularly at 5x10^10 or 1x10^11 viral particles, as a single shot or as two shots 56 days apart. Blinding of investigators to trial group allocation was maintained during experiments and outcome assessment. General conclusions and limits of the study: The study was not powered for comparison of responses between vaccine doses or regimens. Vaccine and placebo recipients had similar non-spike TCR breadth, a finding consistent with the vaccine containing only spike. Substantial breadth of spike-specific CD8+ and CD4+ T cell responses was reported after vaccination. Higher spike-specific TCR breadth was observed in Ad26.COV2.S recipients than in placebo recipients (P = 0.0014). It was noted by the authors that total T cell responses may have been underestimated by the TCR breadth and depth analyses.

In light of the paper, this sample's treatment or condition label describes: roughly 20 received Ad26.COV2.S at low or high dose, single or two shots; roughly five received placebo; per-sample allocation not given. Repertoires of vaccine and placebo recipients were sequenced from samples collected on day 63 after the first injection. Cohort 1b enrolled about 25 adults aged 18-55 years at a single site in Boston, USA, between 29 July and 7 August 2020. Ad26.COV2.S was a replication-incompetent adenovirus type 26 vector expressing a prefusion-stabilized SARS-CoV-2 spike protein from the original Wuhan strain. The immunoSEQ Assay was the method used to sequence TCRbeta CDR3 regions. After extraction, genomic DNA underwent amplification by bias-controlled multiplex PCR, followed by high-throughput sequencing. Per the original workflow: To quantify the absolute abundance of every unique TCRbeta CDR3 region, sequences were collapsed and filtered. Usable DNA was measured by amplifying reference genes present in all nucleated cells, and TCRbeta template counts were normalized to that usable DNA to estimate T cell fraction. Repertoire TCRs were annotated as SARS-CoV-2-specific when V gene, CDR3 amino acid sequence and J gene were exactly matched to a known reactive TCR set. The reference SARS-CoV-2 TCR set came from MIRA and was filtered for enrichment in COVID-19-positive ImmuneCODE repertoires, removing public or cross-reactive TCRs. Based on the MIRA antigens, annotated TCRs were further analysed at the level of specific ORF or position within ORF. Breadth was defined as the number of annotated unique rearrangements divided by the total number of unique productive rearrangements, and depth was defined as the summed frequency of the annotated unique rearrangements. Group comparisons of TCR breadth used two-sided Wilcoxon rank-sum tests. TCRdb's version of the immuneACCESS table is confined to in-frame rearrangements and falls short of the full clone set. An unresolved V gene accounts for under half of the shortfall where checked; the remainder is of unknown origin. V and J calls and clone size are copied from that table; D and trimming were computed from the DNA. In all, the sample holds 430,000 or so clones, and around 90% of those were seen once. Together, the top ten hold more than 10% of the sample.

A word on this clone: Its antigen remains unidentified. No much larger clone is present one base from it, and per-base qualities are unavailable.

The CDR3 has 18 amino acids, counting the end cysteine and phenylalanine. Only the CDR3 portion is preserved as DNA: 54 bases, with reading frame beginning at the first base. For CDR1 and CDR2, the germline V gene (reference sequence) lists PRHDT and FYEKMQ. V is pruned by 5 bases and J by 2 bases, leaving 10 bases of the junction without a gene match. The clonotype was recovered from a person between 18 and 65 years old who received the Ad26.COV2.S COVID-19 vaccine or a placebo. The material sequenced was peripheral blood, taken in a trial of Ad26.COV2.S vaccine versus placebo. This chain joins TRBV13 to TRBJ2-3; 13 junctional bases match TRBD2. The sequenced DNA is TGTGCCAGCAGCGTGACGGGACTAGCGGGACGAGCCACAGATACGCAGTATTTT. Its protein reads: CASSVTGLAGRATDTQYF.